This record covers a single T cell receptor (beta chain). No antigen is known for it. The data were taken from a study of radiation and T cells in renal cell carcinoma. The study's findings and limits: Without pretreatment biopsies, baseline tumor clonotype presence was undetermined. In blood, top tumor clones expanded by 2 weeks, shrinking by 4.

J gave up 6 bases and V 1 base, and 4 bases lay outside the gene matches. Germline V gene lookup returns CDR1 SGHRS and CDR2 YFSETQ. This CDR3 has 15 amino acids. Time point denoted: blood 2 weeks post-SBRT. The sample's treatment: 15 Gy SBRT to primary tumor, nephrectomy 4 weeks later. After SBRT, blood was collected at 2 and 4 weeks, plus baseline. The tumor was a clear cell renal cell carcinoma. TCRdb's copy holds only in-frame clones and misses some; the assay was immunoSEQ multiplex PCR. Among fewer than 90,000 clones listed, around 86% were seen once. The clonotype comes from a woman aged 50 to 65 with renal cell carcinoma. The chain joins TRBV5-1 to TRBJ2-3; 11 nucleotides line up with TRBD2. Specimen: blood, collected from a patient whose treatment included radiotherapy and nephrectomy. CDR3 loop: CASSLTSGSGDTQYF. The CDR3 region has the DNA TGCGCCAGCAGCTTGACTAGCGGGAGTGGCGATACGCAGTATTTT.